This TCR beta chain came from a study of naive and memory T cell subsets. Reverse transcription of blood and skin TCR RNA was primed at alpha and beta constant regions. From the 5' RACE reads, TCRdb called clonotypes with MiXCR, one entry per CDR3 protein. The sample lists 20,000 to 25,000 distinct CDR3 sequences; 4% to 5% were seen once. This clonotype was seen repeatedly, ten times or more. Adult healthy volunteers gave 2.5 ml peripheral blood for whole-blood RNA. The ends were cut back, 5 bases at V and 4 bases at J, with 11 bases in the middle. Germline V gene sequence: CDR1 PRHDT, CDR2 FYEKMQ (reference sequence). The CDR3 runs 14 residues.

The origin of this receptor is a male donor in good health. This chain links TRBV13 with TRBJ1-4; D remains unclear. The CDR3 bases are TGTGCCAGCAGCCCGCCGGGCCTTAATGAAAAACTGTTTTTT. Encoded protein: CASSPPGLNEKLFF.